Each of the 14 T cell receptor beta chains below was sequenced from the same sample in a study of T cells of healthy individuals. TCRdb redid the calling of the 5' RACE reads with MiXCR, one entry per CDR3 protein. The sample records 40,000 to 60,000 distinct CDR3 sequences, approximately 14% being singletons. These receptors were obtained from a human donor in good health.

In the case of this clonotype: A much larger clone lies a single base off, so this may be a read error. This chain uses TRBV27 with TRBJ2-7; D uncertain. Germline CDR1 MNHEY, CDR2 SMNVEV (reference sequence). The CDR3 contains 14 residues. The CDR3: CARSLIPGSYEQYF. The CDR3 bases are TGTGCCCGCAGTTTAATCCCGGGTTCGTACGAGCAGTACTTC.

The chain recombines TRBV7-2 with TRBJ1-4; possible D gene TRBD1, 5 bases. Deletions cut 1 base from V and 2 bases from J, with 8 bases between. The CDR3 is 15 residues long. Germline CDR1 reads SGHTA; CDR2 reads FQGNSA. The CDR3 DNA is TGTGCCAGCAGCTTAGGGACACCGACTAATGAAAAACTGTTTTTT. Residues: CASSLGTPTNEKLFF.

This clonotype has a count of ten or more. CDR3 sequence: CASSQYIRYFLHNEQFF. DNA for the CDR3: TGCGCCAGCAGTCAATATATCAGATACTTCCTTCACAATGAGCAGTTCTTC. J is TRBJ2-1 and V is TRBV23-1; D not resolved. Being an ORF, TRBV23-1 has a function that is uncertain. The CDR3 contains 17 residues. Trimming shortened V by 1 base and J by 5 bases, and 18 bases separated the two germline ends.

V is TRBV5-1 and J is TRBJ2-5; D not resolved. Germline V gives CDR1 SGHRS, CDR2 YFSETQ. V dropped 2 bases and J dropped 2 bases, with 7 bases sitting between them. The CDR3 runs to 13 residues. The CDR3 sequence is CASSFERQETQYF. In DNA, the CDR3 is TGCGCCAGCAGCTTTGAACGGCAAGAGACCCAGTACTTC. The whole variable domain, filled in from reference TRBV5-1 and TRBJ2-5, reads KAGVTQTPRYLIKTRGQQVTLSCSPISGHRSVSWYQQTPGQGLQFLFEYFSETQRNKGNFPGRFSGRQFSNSRSEMNVSTLELGDSALYLCASSFERQETQYFGPGTRLLVL.

This clonotype has only a few counts. The V gene is TRBV7-2, the J gene TRBJ2-1, with no clear D. Germline lookup yields CDR1 SGHTA and CDR2 FQGNSA. CDR3 length: 14 amino acids. Deletions cut 7 bases from V and 8 bases from J, with 18 bases between. This chain's CDR3 is CASTYPWGNDEQFF. DNA for the CDR3: TGTGCCAGCACTTACCCCTGGGGTAACGATGAGCAGTTCTTC.

This clonotype came up many times. The rearrangement joins TRBV7-9 to TRBJ2-1; 10 bases fit TRBD2. The germline gives CDR1 SEHNR, CDR2 FQNEAQ (reference sequence). V shed 4 bases, J shed 5 bases, and the junction held 5 bases outside the gene matches. The CDR3 length is 15 residues. Here the CDR3 reads CASSSTSGRNNEQFF. CDR3 sequence (DNA): TGTGCCAGCAGCTCGACTAGCGGGCGAAACAATGAGCAGTTCTTC.

The chain uses TRBV7-9 and TRBJ2-7; a weak D match, TRBD1 (5 bases). This CDR3 has 15 residues. Germline CDR1 is SEHNR and CDR2 is FQNEAQ (reference sequence). Trimming removed 1 base from V and 3 bases from J, with 13 bases in between. In nucleotides, the CDR3 is TGTGCCAGCAGCTTAGAGAAAATAGGGGTCTACGAGCAGTACTTC. Its translation: CASSLEKIGVYEQYF.

This chain joins TRBV30 and TRBJ1-1; unclear D gene. This CDR3 spans 11 amino acids. The ends were cut back, 0 bases at V and 7 bases at J, with 6 bases in the middle. CDR1 GTSNPN and CDR2 SVGIG come from the germline V gene (reference sequence). The CDR3 coding sequence is TGTGCCTGGAGTGTAGGCGGTGAAGCTTTCTTT. Protein: CAWSVGGEAFF.

V gene TRBV6-2 or TRBV6-3 combines with J gene TRBJ2-7, with 10 bases that match TRBD1. V was clipped by 2 bases and J by 3 bases; unmatched bases: 7. CDR1 MNHEY and CDR2 SVGEGT come from the germline V gene. This CDR3 spans 16 amino acids. The CDR3 bases are TGTGCCAGCAGTTACAGGCTCCGGGACAGGGGCTACGAGCAGTACTTC. Its translation is CASSYRLRDRGYEQYF.

This clonotype was seen many times. This chain links TRBV6-5 with TRBJ1-5; D uncertain. The germline V gene has CDR1 MNHEY and CDR2 SVGAGI. The V gene lost 9 bases and the J gene lost 6 bases, with 15 bases spanning the gap. This CDR3 spans 13 amino acids. CDR3 sequence (DNA): TGTGCCAGAGAGCCCAGAAAAGGTCAGCCCCAGCATTTT. This codes for CAREPRKGQPQHF.

This clonotype was counted at least ten times. This sequence joins TRBV7-2 and TRBJ2-7, with D possibly being TRBD1 or TRBD2 (5 bases each). The ends were cut back, 7 bases at V and 8 bases at J, with 15 bases in the middle. CDR3 length: 12 residues. Germline lookup yields CDR1 SGHTA and CDR2 FQGNSA. The CDR3 bases are TGTGCCAGCACCCTCTTTCCGGGACAGCAGTACTTC. It is translated as CASTLFPGQQYF.

This clonotype was counted ten times or more. The V gene is TRBV20-1, the J gene TRBJ1-1; maybe TRBD1 (5 bases). The V end lost 3 bases, the J end lost 11 bases, and 19 bases lay between the germline ends. CDR3 length: 13 residues. CDR1 and CDR2 from the germline V gene are DFQATT and SNEGSKA (reference sequence). The CDR3, as DNA: TGCAGTGCTAGTGGGGCGGACTCAGGGTTTGCTTTCTTT. Amino acids: CSASGADSGFAFF.

This chain links TRBV6-2 or TRBV6-3 with TRBJ1-1, with TRBD1 as a possible D gene (6 bases). The CDR3 runs to 13 residues. Germline values: CDR1 MNHEY, CDR2 SVGEGT. Trimming shortened V by 7 bases and J by 5 bases, and 14 bases separated the two germline ends. The CDR3 loop is CASTKGGGTEAFF. Here the CDR3 DNA reads TGTGCCAGCACGAAGGGGGGGGGAACTGAAGCTTTCTTT.

The sample holds a few counts of this clonotype. The chain couples TRBV4-3 to TRBJ2-2; no definite D call. The CDR3 is 16 residues long. Germline V gene sequence: CDR1 LGHNA, CDR2 YSLEER. The V end lost 1 base, the J end lost 4 bases, and 13 bases lay between the germline ends. The CDR3 is CASSQVGSQLTGELFF. Written as DNA, the CDR3 is TGCGCCAGCAGCCAAGTAGGTTCGCAGCTCACCGGGGAGCTGTTTTTT.